The clone carrying this T cell receptor (beta chain) has at least ten counts. The antigen is not known. The sample originates from a study of blood T cells in healthy people across ages. Through a sample-barcoded 5' primer and a J-beta primer mix, a second PCR was run for 7 to 11 cycles. TCRdb passed the 5' RACE reads through MiXCR, listing each CDR3 protein once. The data hold about 730,000 distinct CDR3 sequences, with roughly two fifths observed a single time. Notes on the study in general: Leaving the PBMCs unsorted stopped any conclusive comparison of naive versus antigen-experienced cells. Possibly, changes in expanded clonotypes were confounded because donor CMV status was unknown. The study found more naive CD4+ cells and higher diversity in long-lived than aged donors. Strong correlation linked observed beta diversity and percent naive T cells.

Trimming took 4 bases from V and 4 from J; bases not matched to a gene: 6. The CDR3 extends over 15 amino acids. The germline V gene encodes CDR1 KGHSY and CDR2 FQNENV. The rearrangement uses TRBV16 and TRBJ2-1; 8 nucleotides align to TRBD2. Sample: blood. The receptor comes from an older woman in good health. In nucleotides, the CDR3 is TGTGCCAGCAGCCTGAACCGGGGGGGATACAATGAGCAGTTCTTC. It specifies CASSLNRGGYNEQFF.